The 31 T cell receptor beta chains below come from one sample, sequenced in a study of cytomegalovirus exposure and HLA in healthy donors. Primers: 60 Vbeta forward and 13 Jbeta reverse. Profiling relied on immunoSEQ multiplex PCR, and the TCRdb table lists in-frame clones only, not all of them. This sample has about 180,000 clones, with about four fifths found just once. Sample: PBMCs. All receptors derive from a man aged 40-50 years in good health and CMV-seronegative.

The rearrangement joins TRBV6-5 to TRBJ2-2; D is perhaps TRBD1 (6 bases). Germline V lookup: CDR1 MNHEY, CDR2 SVGAGI. The CDR3 length is 15 residues. The V gene lost 7 bases and the J gene lost 3 bases, with 15 bases spanning the gap. CDR3 region: CASNRLGADTGELFF. CDR3 nucleotide sequence: TGTGCCAGCAATCGCTTGGGGGCTGACACCGGGGAGCTGTTTTTT.

The genes are TRBV30 and TRBJ2-5, with D perhaps matching TRBD1 (5 bases). The DNA end is more similar to TRBJ2-7, so the J call may be wrong. The CDR3 extends over 13 amino acids. Germline CDR1 is GTSNPN and CDR2 is SVGIG (reference sequence). This CDR3 is CAWSVGLSYEQYF. CDR3 DNA sequence: TGTGCCTGGAGTGTGGGGCTATCCTACGAGCAGTACTTC.

This chain uses TRBV11-1 with TRBJ2-7, with D possibly being TRBD1 (6 bases). V was pared by 1 base and J by 4 bases, with 11 bases between. This CDR3 has 14 residues. Germline-derived CDR1 and CDR2 are SGHAT and FQDESV (reference sequence). The CDR3 region has the DNA TGTGCCAGCAGCTTAGGTCGGCAGGGGTACGAGCAGTACTTC. Translation gives CASSLGRQGYEQYF.

The V gene is TRBV9, the J gene TRBJ2-3; 7 bases map to TRBD2. CDR1 is SGDLS, CDR2 YYNGEE, per germline. J was trimmed by 0 bases and V by 4 bases; bases with no gene match: 5. The CDR3 has 15 amino acids. The CDR3 spells CASSRGGGSTDTQYF. In DNA, the CDR3 is TGTGCCAGCAGCCGTGGGGGGGGGAGCACAGATACGCAGTATTTT.

The V gene is TRBV5-5, the J gene TRBJ1-6; the D is unclear. The CDR3 contains 14 residues. The V end was cut by 2 bases, the J end by 13 bases, with 16 bases between. The V gene's germline CDR1 is SGHKS and CDR2 YYEKEE (reference sequence). The chain's CDR3 is CASSFTDEFTPLHF. The CDR3 DNA reads as TGTGCCAGCAGCTTTACAGACGAATTCACCCCCCTCCACTTT.

This chain links TRBV27 with TRBJ2-6, with D unclear. There are 16 residues in the CDR3. The V end was cut by 3 bases, the J end by 2 bases, with 11 bases between. Germline lookup yields CDR1 MNHEY and CDR2 SMNVEV (reference sequence). This chain's CDR3 is CASSFLPSTGANVLTF. CDR3 sequence (DNA): TGTGCCAGCAGTTTCCTACCCTCCACTGGGGCCAACGTCCTGACTTTC.

This clone came up once. V is TRBV5-6 and J is TRBJ1-2, with TRBD1 matching over 7 bases. The germline gives CDR1 SGHDT, CDR2 YYEEEE. V gave up 1 base and J gave up 4 bases; unmatched junction bases: 7. The CDR3 consists of 15 residues. The CDR3 reads CASSLKQGITYGYTF. The CDR3 nucleotides are TGTGCCAGCAGCTTGAAACAGGGGATAACCTATGGCTACACCTTC.

The genes are TRBV4-1 and TRBJ1-5, with D tentatively TRBD1 (6 bases). V was clipped by 5 bases and J by 6 bases, with 20 bases between them. The CDR3 length is 16 residues. Germline assignment: CDR1 MGHRA and CDR2 YSYEKL. The CDR3 bases are TGCGCCAGCAGCTCCACTGGGACATTTGGGCGTCAGCCCCAGCATTTT. Translation gives CASSSTGTFGRQPQHF.

The chain uses TRBV11-3 and TRBJ1-6; the match to TRBD1 covers 7 bases. CDR1 is SGHNT, CDR2 YENEEA, per germline. The CDR3 is 16 amino acids. J lost 5 bases, V lost 5 bases, and 9 bases had no gene match. The CDR3 region has the DNA TGTGCCAGCAGCACCTTCTCCGGGACAGATAATTCACCCCTCCACTTT. This translates into CASSTFSGTDNSPLHF.

V gene TRBV27 combines with J gene TRBJ2-7, with TRBD1 matching over 7 bases. The CDR3 has 17 amino acids. Germline CDR1 reads MNHEY; CDR2 reads SMNVEV (reference sequence). Unmatched junction bases numbered 17, after V lost 5 bases and J lost 4 bases. The CDR3 reads CASSIYPPDRVIYEQYF. In DNA form, the CDR3 reads TGTGCCAGCAGTATTTACCCGCCCGACAGGGTTATATACGAGCAGTACTTC.

The V call is TRBV7-8, the J call TRBJ1-1; 9 nucleotides line up with TRBD1. The CDR3 totals 15 residues. Unmatched junction bases numbered 4, after V lost 4 bases and J lost 1 base. The germline V gene has CDR1 SGHVS and CDR2 FQNEAQ. The CDR3 loop is CASSSTTGGNTEAFF. The CDR3 DNA is TGTGCCAGCAGCTCAACGACAGGGGGGAACACTGAAGCTTTCTTT.

The chain recombines TRBV10-3 with TRBJ1-6, with 8 bases that match TRBD1. Germline CDR1 reads ENHRY; CDR2 reads SYGVKD. The V and J ends lost 4 bases and 5 bases, in that order; junction bases with no gene match: 4. The CDR3 is 15 amino acids. CDR3 sequence reads: CAISGQGADNSPLHF. CDR3 in DNA: TGTGCCATCAGTGGGCAGGGGGCGGATAATTCACCCCTCCACTTT.

This clone was seen a handful of times. The chain is built from TRBV18 and TRBJ1-5; 8 bases are a match to TRBD1. After removal of 5 bases from V and 3 bases from J, the junction contained 12 bases not matched to a gene. This CDR3 has 17 residues. The germline V gene has CDR1 KGHSH and CDR2 LQKENI. The CDR3 protein is CASSAAAGTGANQPQHF. In DNA form, the CDR3 reads TGTGCCAGCTCAGCCGCGGCCGGGACAGGAGCCAATCAGCCCCAGCATTTT.

This clone was detected a few times. One end of the junction fails to match germline, which may point to a read error. Other DNA sequences of this sample code for an identical CDR3. This sequence joins TRBV7-2 and TRBJ2-7; TRBD2 agrees at 11 bases. Per the germline V gene, CDR1 is SGHTA and CDR2 is FQGNSA. The CDR3 contains 14 residues. CDR3 protein: CASRGTSGYYEQYF. The CDR3 DNA is TGCGCCAGCAGGGGGACTAGCGGCTATTACGAGCAGTACTTC. The full variable domain, its missing parts supplied by reference TRBV7-2 and TRBJ2-7, is GAGVSQSPSNKVTEKGKDVELRCDPISGHTALYWYRQSLGQGLEFLIYFQGNSAPDKSGLPSDRFSAERTGGSVSTLTIQRTQQEDSAVYLCASRGTSGYYEQYFGPGTRLTVT.

The V gene is TRBV10-3, the J gene TRBJ2-7; D remains ambiguous. Germline V gene sequence: CDR1 ENHRY, CDR2 SYGVKD. This CDR3 comprises 15 residues. V lost 0 bases and J 5 bases, leaving 14 bases between the germline ends. The CDR3 region is CAISESSRVVDEQYF. CDR3 sequence (DNA): TGTGCCATCAGTGAGTCGAGTCGGGTTGTGGACGAGCAGTACTTC.

The table lists this clone with a count of one. The chain has TRBV4-3 and TRBJ2-5; 7 bases agree with TRBD2. After removal of 1 base from V and 5 bases from J, the junction contained 7 bases not matched to a gene. In germline, CDR1 is LGHNA, CDR2 YSLEER. This CDR3 contains 15 residues. In DNA, the CDR3 is TGCGCCAGCAGCCAAGCTAGCGGCCCCCGGGAGACCCAGTACTTC. Translation: CASSQASGPRETQYF.

The CDR3 sequence: CASSPYRGRTEAFF. As DNA, the CDR3 is TGTGCCAGCAGCCCCTACAGGGGGAGAACTGAAGCTTTCTTT. The chain couples TRBV5-6 to TRBJ1-1, with TRBD1 matching over 8 bases. With V trimmed by 4 bases and J by 5 bases, 7 bases remained unmatched. The CDR3 has 14 amino acids. Germline V gene sequence: CDR1 SGHDT, CDR2 YYEEEE. Using reference TRBV5-6 and TRBJ1-1 for the parts outside the CDR3, the full variable domain is DAGVTQSPTHLIKTRGQQVTLRCSPKSGHDTVSWYQQALGQGPQFIFQYYEEEERQRGNFPDRFSGHQFPNYSSELNVNALLLGDSALYLCASSPYRGRTEAFFGQGTRLTVV.

V gene TRBV6-7 combines with J gene TRBJ1-1, with 8 bases fitting TRBD1. TRBV6-7 belongs to the ORF category, with a function that is uncertain. Losses at the gene ends were 7 bases for V and 5 bases for J; bases not matched to a gene: 27. The CDR3 spans 20 residues. CDR3 DNA: TGTGCCAGCAACACGGATATGACAGGGGTAGGTTCGAGCCTGGGGACTGAAGCTTTCTTT. The encoded protein is CASNTDMTGVGSSLGTEAFF.

In the case of this clone: This same CDR3 is encoded by further DNA sequences in the sample. The J gene is TRBJ1-5, the V gene TRBV18, with 9 bases identical to TRBD1. Germline V lookup: CDR1 KGHSH, CDR2 LQKENI. V trimming: 3 bases; J trimming: 5 bases; junction bases outside the gene matches: 2. The CDR3 is 14 residues long. The CDR3 nucleotides are TGTGCCAGCTCACCGGGACAGGGTCATCAGCCCCAGCATTTT. Translating it yields CASSPGQGHQPQHF.

This clone appeared a single time. The V call is TRBV5-5, the J call TRBJ1-2, with 9 bases that match TRBD1. In germline, CDR1 is SGHKS, CDR2 YYEKEE (reference sequence). The CDR3 consists of 18 residues. J lost 5 bases, V lost 0 bases, and 14 bases had no gene match. The CDR3, as DNA: TGTGCCAGCAGCTTGGTTCGGGACAGGGCCGGCGGGCGGTATGGCTACACCTTC. Amino acid sequence: CASSLVRDRAGGRYGYTF.

This clone was seen a handful of times. The chain employs TRBV5-1 and TRBJ2-2; a weak D match, TRBD2 (5 bases). Germline V CDR1 and CDR2: SGHRS, YFSETQ. The CDR3 is 15 amino acids. Deletions cut 4 bases from V and 3 bases from J, with 13 bases between. The CDR3 sequence is CASSPVDLYTGELFF. CDR3 in DNA: TGCGCCAGCAGCCCCGTGGACTTGTACACCGGGGAGCTGTTTTTT.

This chain joins TRBV10-3 and TRBJ2-3, with D tentatively TRBD2 (5 bases). Trimming took 3 bases from V and 8 from J, leaving 15 bases between them. Germline V CDR1 and CDR2: ENHRY, SYGVKD. The CDR3 sequence is 14 residues long. In DNA, the CDR3 is TGTGCCATCAGTGACCCCACCTCCGGAGGTACGCAGTATTTT. Protein product: CAISDPTSGGTQYF.

V and J are TRBV30 and TRBJ1-2; D might be TRBD1 (5 bases). The CDR3 is 13 residues long. Germline CDR1 is GTSNPN and CDR2 is SVGIG (reference sequence). V was shortened by 2 bases and J by 6 bases, with 13 bases between the two germline ends. The CDR3 spells CAWSLWAGNGYTF. In nucleotides, the CDR3 is TGTGCCTGGAGTCTATGGGCAGGGAATGGCTACACCTTC.

The genes are TRBV28 and TRBJ2-1, with D unresolved. The CDR3 contains 15 residues. Trimming removed 1 base from V and 5 bases from J, with 12 bases in between. Germline assignment: CDR1 MDHEN and CDR2 SYDVKM. CDR3 nucleotides: TGTGCCAGCAGTTTATACATGTCGAAGAACAATGAGCAGTTCTTC. This sequence encodes CASSLYMSKNNEQFF. Full variable domain (outside the CDR3, taken from reference TRBV28 and TRBJ2-1): DVKVTQSSRYLVKRTGEKVFLECVQDMDHENMFWYRQDPGLGLRLIYFSYDVKMKEKGDIPEGYSVSREKKERFSLILESASTNQTSMYLCASSLYMSKNNEQFFGPGTRLTVL.

The rearrangement uses TRBV6-6 and TRBJ2-7; 10 bases are shared with TRBD1. Looked up from germline, CDR1 is MNHNY and CDR2 is SVGAGI (reference sequence). This CDR3 is 12 amino acids long. V trimming: 9 bases; J trimming: 6 bases; junction bases outside the gene matches: 5. The CDR3, as DNA: TGTGCCAGTGGGACAGGGGCAGGCGAGCAGTACTTC. Translating gives CASGTGAGEQYF.

The V gene is TRBV19, the J gene TRBJ1-5, with TRBD1 matching 7 bases. The V gene end was trimmed by 6 bases and the J gene end by 3 bases; junction bases not matched to a gene: 14. In germline, CDR1 is LNHDA, CDR2 SQIVND (reference sequence). The CDR3 loop spans 17 amino acids. As DNA, the CDR3 is TGTGCCAGTAGAAGCTCCCGGGACAGAGTTATCAATCAGCCCCAGCATTTT. Encoded protein: CASRSSRDRVINQPQHF.

This clone was detected once. J is TRBJ1-3 and V is TRBV18; possible D gene TRBD1, 5 bases. Germline values: CDR1 KGHSH, CDR2 LQKENI. V shed 1 base and J shed 0 bases, with 16 bases lying between them. CDR3 size: 18 residues. This CDR3 is CASSPLPQDGLSGNTIYF. In DNA, the CDR3 is TGTGCCAGCTCACCACTGCCACAGGACGGCCTCTCTGGAAACACCATATATTTT.

As regards this clone: The junction differs from germline at one of its ends, possibly a read error. This chain joins TRBV27 and TRBJ2-7; 9 nucleotides align to TRBD2. The CDR3 is 16 residues long. CDR1 MNHEY and CDR2 SMNVEV come from the germline V gene (reference sequence). The CDR3 is CASRRGGTTESYVQYF. The CDR3, as DNA: TGTGCCAGCAGGCGGGGGGGGACTACAGAATCGTACGTGCAGTACTTC.

V usage is TRBV14 and J usage is TRBJ2-1, with TRBD2 identical over 8 bases. Germline CDR1 SGHDN, CDR2 FVKESK. This CDR3 is 16 amino acids long. V trimming: 4 bases; J trimming: 8 bases; junction bases outside the gene matches: 13. The CDR3 nucleotides are TGTGCCAGCAGCCTGGGGACTAGTTGGGTCATGGATGAGCAGTTCTTC. Residues: CASSLGTSWVMDEQFF. Drawing the rest from reference TRBV14 and TRBJ2-1, the complete variable domain is EAGVTQFPSHSVIEKGQTVTLRCDPISGHDNLYWYRRVMGKEIKFLLHFVKESKQDESGMPNNRFLAERTGGTYSTLKVQPAELEDSGVYFCASSLGTSWVMDEQFFGPGTRLTVL.

The chain links TRBV9 to TRBJ2-1, with 13 bases lining up with TRBD2. The CDR3 is 16 residues long. Germline lookup yields CDR1 SGDLS and CDR2 YYNGEE. With V trimmed by 4 bases and J by 4 bases, 5 bases remained unmatched. As DNA, the CDR3 is TGTGCCAGCAGCCCCCAACTAGCGGGGGGGTACAATGAGCAGTTCTTC. It encodes CASSPQLAGGYNEQFF.

The rearrangement uses TRBV4-3 and TRBJ2-7; 7 bases are shared with TRBD1. Germline V gene data show CDR1 as LGHNA and CDR2 as YSLEER. CDR3 length: 15 residues. Unmatched junction bases numbered 11, after V lost 0 bases and J lost 9 bases. The CDR3 nucleotides read TGCGCCAGCAGCCAAGATTTAGGGGAAGCAGGGGGGCAGTACTTC. This gives the protein CASSQDLGEAGGQYF.